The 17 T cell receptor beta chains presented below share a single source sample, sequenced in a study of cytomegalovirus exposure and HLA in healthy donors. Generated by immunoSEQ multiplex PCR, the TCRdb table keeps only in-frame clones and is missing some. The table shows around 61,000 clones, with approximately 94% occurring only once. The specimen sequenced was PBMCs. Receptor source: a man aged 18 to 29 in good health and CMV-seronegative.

The CDR3 sequence: CASSWTSGSTDTQYF. The CDR3 coding sequence is TGTGCCAGCAGTTGGACTAGCGGGAGCACAGATACGCAGTATTTT. This rearrangement joins TRBV9 to TRBJ2-3; 11 nucleotides match TRBD2. The junction had 2 bases not matched to a gene; V was cut back by 5 bases and J by 0 bases. The CDR3 is 15 amino acids. Germline assignment: CDR1 SGDLS and CDR2 YYNGEE.

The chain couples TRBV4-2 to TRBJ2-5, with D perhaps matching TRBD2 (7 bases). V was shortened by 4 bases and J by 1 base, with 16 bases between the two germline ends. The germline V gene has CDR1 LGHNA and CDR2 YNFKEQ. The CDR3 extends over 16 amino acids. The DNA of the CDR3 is TGTGCCAGCAGCCGAAGGGGGGGCGACTTCCAAGAGACCCAGTACTTC. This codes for CASSRRGGDFQETQYF.

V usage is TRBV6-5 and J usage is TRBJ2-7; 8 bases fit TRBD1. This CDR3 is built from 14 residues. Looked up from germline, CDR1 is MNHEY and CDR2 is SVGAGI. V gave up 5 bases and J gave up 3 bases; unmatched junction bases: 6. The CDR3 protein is CASSTTGVSYEQYF. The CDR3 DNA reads TGTGCCAGCAGTACGACAGGGGTAAGCTACGAGCAGTACTTC.

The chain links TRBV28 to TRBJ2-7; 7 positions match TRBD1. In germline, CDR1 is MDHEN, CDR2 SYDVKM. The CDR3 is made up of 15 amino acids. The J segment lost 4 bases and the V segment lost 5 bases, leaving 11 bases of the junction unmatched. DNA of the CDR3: TGTGCCAGCAGTCCGGCCGGGACAGAAGTTTACGAGCAGTACTTC. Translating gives CASSPAGTEVYEQYF.

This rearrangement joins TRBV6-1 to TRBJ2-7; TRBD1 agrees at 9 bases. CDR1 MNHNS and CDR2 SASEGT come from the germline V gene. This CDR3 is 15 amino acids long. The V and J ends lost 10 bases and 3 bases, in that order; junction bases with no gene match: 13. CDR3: CATNSQGQGLYEQYF. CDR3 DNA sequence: TGTGCCACCAATAGCCAGGGACAGGGTCTCTACGAGCAGTACTTC.

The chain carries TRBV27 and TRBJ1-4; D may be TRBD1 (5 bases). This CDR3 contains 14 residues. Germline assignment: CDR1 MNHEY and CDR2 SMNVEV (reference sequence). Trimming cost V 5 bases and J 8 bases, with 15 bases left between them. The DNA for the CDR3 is TGTGCCAGCAGTCCGAGGGGTCGGGGGGAAAAACTGTTTTTT. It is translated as CASSPRGRGEKLFF.

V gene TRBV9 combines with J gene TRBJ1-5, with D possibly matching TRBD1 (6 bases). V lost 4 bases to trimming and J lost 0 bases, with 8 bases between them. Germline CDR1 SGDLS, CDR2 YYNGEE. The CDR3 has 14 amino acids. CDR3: CASSRTDSNQPQHF. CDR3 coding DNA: TGTGCCAGCAGCCGGACAGATAGCAATCAGCCCCAGCATTTT.

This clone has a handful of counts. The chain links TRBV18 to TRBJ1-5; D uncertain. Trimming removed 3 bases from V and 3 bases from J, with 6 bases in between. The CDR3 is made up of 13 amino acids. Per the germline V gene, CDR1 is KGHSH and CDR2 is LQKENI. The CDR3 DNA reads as TGTGCCAGCTCACCTGGGCTCAATCAGCCCCAGCATTTT. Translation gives CASSPGLNQPQHF. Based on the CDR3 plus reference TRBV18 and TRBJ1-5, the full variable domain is NAGVMQNPRHLVRRRGQEARLRCSPMKGHSHVYWYRQLPEEGLKFMVYLQKENIIDESGMPKERFSAEFPKEGPSILRIQQVVRGDSAAYFCASSPGLNQPQHFGDGTRLSIL.

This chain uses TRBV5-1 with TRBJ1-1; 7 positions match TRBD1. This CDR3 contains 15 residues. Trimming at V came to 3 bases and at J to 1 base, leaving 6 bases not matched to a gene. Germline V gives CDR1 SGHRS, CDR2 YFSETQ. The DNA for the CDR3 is TGCGCCAGCAGCTCACTACAGGGGACGAACACTGAAGCTTTCTTT. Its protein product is CASSSLQGTNTEAFF.

CDR3 coding DNA: TGTGCCAGCAGTTTTGGACAGGCCCCGGGAGCCGGGGAGCTGTTTTTT. This sequence encodes CASSFGQAPGAGELFF. The V and J genes are TRBV11-2 and TRBJ2-2; tentative D call: TRBD1 (7 bases). The CDR3 is 16 amino acids. CDR1 is SGHAT and CDR2 is FQNNGV in the germline V gene. Trimming removed 6 bases from V and 6 bases from J, with 20 bases in between.

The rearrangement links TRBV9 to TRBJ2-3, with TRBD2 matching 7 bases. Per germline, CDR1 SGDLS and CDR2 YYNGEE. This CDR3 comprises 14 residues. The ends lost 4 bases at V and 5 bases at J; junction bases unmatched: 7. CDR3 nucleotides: TGTGCCAGCAGCTCTCAGAGCGGGATAGATACGCAGTATTTT. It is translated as CASSSQSGIDTQYF.

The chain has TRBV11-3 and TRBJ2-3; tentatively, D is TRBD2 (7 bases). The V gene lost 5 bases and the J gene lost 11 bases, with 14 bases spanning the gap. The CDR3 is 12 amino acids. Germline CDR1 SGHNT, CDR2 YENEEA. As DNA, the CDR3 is TGTGCCAGCAGCCCTAGGGGGGGGGTGCAGTATTTT. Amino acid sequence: CASSPRGGVQYF.

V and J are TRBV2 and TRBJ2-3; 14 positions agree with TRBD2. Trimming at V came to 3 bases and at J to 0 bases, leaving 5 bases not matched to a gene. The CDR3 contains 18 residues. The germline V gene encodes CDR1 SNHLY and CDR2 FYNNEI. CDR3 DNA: TGTGCCAGCAGTGATCCGGGACTAGCGGGAGCTAGCACAGATACGCAGTATTTT. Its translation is CASSDPGLAGASTDTQYF.

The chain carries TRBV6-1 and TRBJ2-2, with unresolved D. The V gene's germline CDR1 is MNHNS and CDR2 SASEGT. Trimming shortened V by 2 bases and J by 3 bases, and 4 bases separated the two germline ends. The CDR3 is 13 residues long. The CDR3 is CASSELDTGELFF. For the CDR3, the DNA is TGTGCCAGCAGTGAACTCGACACCGGGGAGCTGTTTTTT.

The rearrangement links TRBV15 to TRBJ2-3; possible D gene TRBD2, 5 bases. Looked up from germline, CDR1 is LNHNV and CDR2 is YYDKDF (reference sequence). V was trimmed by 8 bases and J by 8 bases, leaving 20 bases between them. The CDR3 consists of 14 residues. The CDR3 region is CATQNLSIAGTQYF. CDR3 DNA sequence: TGTGCCACCCAAAATTTATCTATTGCGGGTACGCAGTATTTT. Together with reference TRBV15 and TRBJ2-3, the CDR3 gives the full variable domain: DAMVIQNPRYQVTQFGKPVTLSCSQTLNHNVMYWYQQKSSQAPKLLFHYYDKDFNNEADTPDNFQSRRPNTSFCFLDIRSPGLGDTAMYLCATQNLSIAGTQYFGPGTRLTVL.

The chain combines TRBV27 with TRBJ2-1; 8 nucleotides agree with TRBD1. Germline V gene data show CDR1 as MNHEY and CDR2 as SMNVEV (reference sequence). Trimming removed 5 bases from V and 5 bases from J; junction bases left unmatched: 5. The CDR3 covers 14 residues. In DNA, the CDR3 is TGTGCCAGCAGTAGACAGGGGTCGAACAATGAGCAGTTCTTC. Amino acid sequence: CASSRQGSNNEQFF.

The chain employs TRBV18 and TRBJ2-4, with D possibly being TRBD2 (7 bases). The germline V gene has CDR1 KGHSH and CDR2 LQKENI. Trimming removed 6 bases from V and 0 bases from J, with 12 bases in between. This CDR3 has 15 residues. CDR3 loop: CASSEGGAAKNIQYF. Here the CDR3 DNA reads TGTGCCAGCTCGGAGGGGGGGGCAGCCAAAAACATTCAGTACTTC.